This is a list of T cell receptor beta chains from one sample in a study of shared clonotypes between healthy human individuals. Clones were read by immunoSEQ multiplex PCR, and TCRdb kept only the in-frame ones, dropping some. Altogether roughly 1,000,000 clones are present, around 78% being singletons, with the ten largest covering 0.52%. The sample taken for sequencing was memory CD4+ T cells from PBMCs. These receptors were taken from a man aged 18 to 30 in good health. Some clones in this sample may be carry-over from other donors' samples. CDR3s include the opening cysteine and the closing phenylalanine or tryptophan. The D gene is left open where the match is weak. Size is stated for part of the rows, as once, few or many counts, or as a class when the clone is expanded.

d_call j_call v_call clone_size cdr3_nt cdr3_aa
. TRBJ1-2 TRBV30 . TGTGCCGGGGGGGCAGGACGCTATGGCTACACCTTC CAGGAGRYGYTF
. TRBJ2-1 TRBV11-1 . TGTGCCAGCAGCCCCGTTGGTAACTCCTACAATGAGCAGTTCTTC CASSPVGNSYNEQFF
TRBD2 TRBJ2-3 TRBV4-1 . TGCGCCAGCAGCCTCCGAACGGGATGGCGGGAGGGCCTTCTATATACGCAGTATTTT CASSLRTGWREGLLYTQYF
TRBD1 TRBJ2-4 TRBV30 . TGTGCCGGACACAGGGGGGACATTCAGTACTTC CAGHRGDIQYF
. TRBJ1-5 TRBV28 . TGTGCCAGCAGTTTGGTCAGGGGAGGGAATCAGCCCCAGCATTTT CASSLVRGGNQPQHF
. TRBJ2-1 TRBV20-1 . TGCAGTGCTAGATGGTTCGATGAGCAGTTCTTC CSARWFDEQFF
. TRBJ2-1 TRBV7-3 . TGTGCCAGCAGCTTTCTTAACCTAGGGAATGAGCAGTTCTTC CASSFLNLGNEQFF
TRBD1 TRBJ1-3 TRBV6-5 . TGTGCCAGCAAAAGGACAGGGCGCTCTGGAAACACCATATATTTT CASKRTGRSGNTIYF
. TRBJ2-7 TRBV4-3 once TGCGCCAGCAGCCAGGAGGGGGGCCCCGCCAGGGAGCAGTACTTC CASSQEGGPAREQYF
. TRBJ2-5 TRBV12-5 . TGTGCTAGTGGTCTAAGCGTGACGGATGTCCAGTACTTC CASGLSVTDVQYF
TRBD2 TRBJ2-1 TRBV28 . TGTGCCAGCCACACTAGCGGGCGGTACAATGAGCAGTTCTTC CASHTSGRYNEQFF